Listed here are 8 T cell receptor beta chains from one sample, sequenced in a study of technical replicates of blood from a few donors. TCRdb's copy holds only in-frame clones and misses some; the assay was immunoSEQ multiplex PCR. This repertoire shows tens of thousands of clones, approximately 95% found once; its top ten account for around 0.3%. The sequencing sample was made of T cells isolated from PBMCs. The receptors were gathered from a human donor in good health.

CDR3 amino acids: CASSGAGGDVFTDTQYF. CDR3 bases: TGTGCCAGCAGTGGGGCGGGGGGGGATGTTTTCACAGATACGCAGTATTTT. The chain employs TRBV25-1 and TRBJ2-3, with TRBD2 matching over 9 bases. Per germline, CDR1 MGHDK and CDR2 SYGVNS. This CDR3 is built from 17 residues. V shed 4 bases, J shed 2 bases, and the junction held 10 bases outside the gene matches.

This sequence joins TRBV9 and TRBJ2-1, with D perhaps matching TRBD2 (5 bases). V was trimmed by 4 bases and J by 0 bases, leaving 17 bases between them. The CDR3 is 17 residues long. From germline, CDR1 is SGDLS and CDR2 YYNGEE. This CDR3 reads CASSPLGRTYSYNEQFF. The DNA for the CDR3 is TGTGCCAGCAGCCCCCTTGGGCGGACTTACTCCTACAATGAGCAGTTCTTC. The full variable domain, in which reference TRBV9 and TRBJ2-1 provide the parts outside the CDR3, is DSGVTQTPKHLITATGQRVTLRCSPRSGDLSVYWYQQSLDQGLQFLIQYYNGEERAKGNILERFSAQQFPDLHSELNLSSLELGDSALYFCASSPLGRTYSYNEQFFGPGTRLTVL.

The CDR3 DNA is TGTGCCAGCAGTTCTCCTAGATTCTCGAACATTCAGTACTTC. This codes for CASSSPRFSNIQYF. The rearrangement joins TRBV28 to TRBJ2-4, with no clear D. The CDR3 extends over 14 amino acids. V was clipped by 4 bases and J by 7 bases, with 14 bases between them. CDR1 and CDR2 (germline): MDHEN, SYDVKM.

The genes are TRBV20-1 and TRBJ1-4; D uncertain. The germline V and J ends were trimmed by 8 bases and 3 bases, with 7 bases remaining between them. CDR3 length: 11 amino acids. In germline, CDR1 is DFQATT, CDR2 SNEGSKA (reference sequence). CDR3 nucleotides: TGCAGTTGGGGAGCTAATGAAAAACTGTTTTTT. Translation gives CSWGANEKLFF.

The V and J genes are TRBV2 and TRBJ1-5; a possible D gene is TRBD1 (5 bases). V lost 8 bases and J 5 bases, leaving 13 bases between the germline ends. Germline V gene data show CDR1 as SNHLY and CDR2 as FYNNEI. The CDR3 has 13 residues. CDR3 coding DNA: TGTGCCAGCCAGTCAGGGCCTTATCAGCCCCAGCATTTT. Translation gives CASQSGPYQPQHF.

This chain links TRBV19 with TRBJ2-1; 7 bases are shared with TRBD1. V lost 1 base and J lost 15; bases outside the gene matches: 12. The CDR3 consists of 14 residues. CDR1 LNHDA and CDR2 SQIVND come from the germline V gene (reference sequence). CDR3 loop: CASSIGLTGKVGFF. The CDR3 DNA reads as TGTGCCAGTAGTATAGGCCTGACAGGGAAGGTCGGGTTCTTC.

The chain combines TRBV7-2 with TRBJ1-1; D gene uncertain. In germline, CDR1 is SGHTA, CDR2 FQGNSA. Trimming took off 3 bases at V and 4 bases at J, with 6 bases between the two ends. This CDR3 spans 12 amino acids. CDR3 bases: TGTGCCAGCAGCTTTACACCCACTGAAGCTTTCTTT. Translating gives CASSFTPTEAFF.

The chain combines TRBV29-1 with TRBJ1-1; a possible D gene is TRBD1 (6 bases). Trimming removed 6 bases at V and 4 bases at J, with 12 bases between. Germline V lookup: CDR1 SQVTM, CDR2 ANQGSEA. The CDR3 is made up of 12 amino acids. The CDR3, as DNA: TGCAGCGTAACAGGGTTCATCACTGAAGCTTTCTTT. Translation gives CSVTGFITEAFF.